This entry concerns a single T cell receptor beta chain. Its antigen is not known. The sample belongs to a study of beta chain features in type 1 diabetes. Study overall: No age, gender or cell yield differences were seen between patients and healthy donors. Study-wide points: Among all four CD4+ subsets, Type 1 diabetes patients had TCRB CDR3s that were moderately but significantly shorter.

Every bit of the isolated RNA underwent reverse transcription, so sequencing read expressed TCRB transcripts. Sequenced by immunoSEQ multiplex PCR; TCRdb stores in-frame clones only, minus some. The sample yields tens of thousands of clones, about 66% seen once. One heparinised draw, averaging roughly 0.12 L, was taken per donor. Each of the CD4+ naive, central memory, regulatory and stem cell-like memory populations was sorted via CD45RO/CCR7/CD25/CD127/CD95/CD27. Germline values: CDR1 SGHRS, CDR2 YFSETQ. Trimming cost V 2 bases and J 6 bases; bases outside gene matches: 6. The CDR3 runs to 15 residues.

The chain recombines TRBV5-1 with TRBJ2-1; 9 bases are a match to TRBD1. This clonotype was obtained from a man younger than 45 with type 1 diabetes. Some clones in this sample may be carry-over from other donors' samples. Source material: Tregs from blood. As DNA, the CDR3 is TGCGCCAGCAGCTTTGGGACAGGGAGCCCCAATGAGCAGTTCTTC. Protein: CASSFGTGSPNEQFF.